These 15 T cell receptor beta chains were all obtained from the same sample, sequenced in a study of cytomegalovirus exposure and HLA in healthy donors. The primer mix had 60 Vbeta and 13 Jbeta primers. Some clones are missing from TCRdb's copy, which holds only in-frame ones; the method was immunoSEQ multiplex PCR. The repertoire has approximately 110,000 clones, over 60% of them found once; the top ten carry over 8%. The sample comprised PBMCs. These TCRs come from a man aged 40-55 years in good health and CMV-seropositive.

The chain couples TRBV2 to TRBJ1-1; perhaps TRBD1 as D (5 bases). V was cut by 6 bases and J by 2 bases, with 10 bases left in between. Germline loops: CDR1 SNHLY, CDR2 FYNNEI. This CDR3 spans 13 amino acids. The CDR3 DNA is TGTGCCAGCAGGGGGCAGGTCAACACTGAAGCTTTCTTT. Its protein product is CASRGQVNTEAFF.

This chain links TRBV9 with TRBJ2-3; the match to TRBD2 covers 9 bases. The CDR3 loop spans 14 amino acids. J gave up 4 bases and V 8 bases, and 8 bases lay outside the gene matches. From germline, CDR1 is SGDLS and CDR2 YYNGEE. CDR3 DNA: TGTGCCAGTACGCGGGGGGGCCAGTCAGATACGCAGTATTTT. Residues: CASTRGGQSDTQYF.

The chain joins TRBV5-4 to TRBJ2-1; 10 bases align to TRBD2. V shed 1 base, J shed 5 bases, and the junction held 3 bases outside the gene matches. The CDR3 is made up of 15 amino acids. In germline, CDR1 is SGHNT, CDR2 YYREEE (reference sequence). In nucleotides, the CDR3 is TGTGCCAGCAGCTTGCTAGCGGGGGCCCACAATGAGCAGTTCTTC. The encoded protein is CASSLLAGAHNEQFF. Using reference TRBV5-4 and TRBJ2-1 for the parts outside the CDR3, the full variable domain is ETGVTQSPTHLIKTRGQQVTLRCSSQSGHNTVSWYQQALGQGPQFIFQYYREEENGRGNFPPRFSGLQFPNYSSELNVNALELDDSALYLCASSLLAGAHNEQFFGPGTRLTVL.

This clone was seen a single time. The rearrangement links TRBV10-3 to TRBJ2-5; D may be TRBD2 (6 bases). Germline V gene sequence: CDR1 ENHRY, CDR2 SYGVKD. V was clipped by 0 bases and J by 6 bases, with 14 bases between them. The length of the CDR3 is 15 residues. This chain's CDR3 is CAISESTPGVKTQYF. DNA for the CDR3: TGTGCCATCAGTGAGTCCACCCCGGGGGTGAAGACCCAGTACTTC.

The chain recombines TRBV5-1 with TRBJ1-1; 8 nucleotides match TRBD1. This CDR3 has 14 residues. The V gene's germline CDR1 is SGHRS and CDR2 YFSETQ. Trimming cost V 3 bases and J 1 base; bases outside gene matches: 2. For the CDR3, the DNA is TGCGCCAGCAGCTCGGGACAGGCGAACACTGAAGCTTTCTTT. Amino acid sequence: CASSSGQANTEAFF.

This clone was seen once. The chain is built from TRBV10-2 and TRBJ2-5; D remains ambiguous. The CDR3 contains 12 residues. V was pared by 2 bases and J by 4 bases, with 5 bases between. Per germline, CDR1 WSHSY and CDR2 SAAADI. The CDR3 is CASSEARETQYF. The DNA of the CDR3 is TGCGCCAGCAGTGAGGCGAGAGAGACCCAGTACTTC.

In its sample, this clone was seen a few times. The V call is TRBV12-5, the J call TRBJ1-6; 7 nucleotides line up with TRBD1. CDR1 is LGHNT and CDR2 is FRNRAP in the germline V gene. CDR3 size: 13 residues. V shed 5 bases and J 11 bases; nucleotides not matched to a gene: 6. The CDR3 region is CASGTTRGAPLHF. CDR3 bases: TGTGCTAGTGGTACAACCAGGGGGGCACCCCTCCACTTT.

V usage is TRBV29-1 and J usage is TRBJ2-7; TRBD2 agrees at 9 bases. V gave up 4 bases and J gave up 5 bases; unmatched junction bases: 12. In germline, CDR1 is SQVTM, CDR2 ANQGSEA. CDR3 size: 15 residues. In nucleotides, the CDR3 is TGCAGCGTTGGGTGGGTCGGACTAGCGACAGACGAGCAGTACTTC. Translating it yields CSVGWVGLATDEQYF.

The chain links TRBV19 to TRBJ1-1; 8 nucleotides line up with TRBD1. Germline lookup yields CDR1 LNHDA and CDR2 SQIVND (reference sequence). Unmatched junction bases numbered 5, after V lost 2 bases and J lost 6 bases. The CDR3 is 14 amino acids. The CDR3 DNA reads as TGTGCCAGTAGTATATCAGGGGGCAGGGCTGAAGCTTTCTTT. Translated, it gives CASSISGGRAEAFF.

This chain links TRBV27 with TRBJ2-7; D is perhaps TRBD2 (5 bases). Germline V CDR1 and CDR2: MNHEY, SMNVEV (reference sequence). The CDR3 sequence is 14 residues long. V shed 8 bases and J shed 4 bases, with 18 bases lying between them. This CDR3 is CASGLRGPGYEQYF. For the CDR3, the DNA is TGTGCCAGCGGACTCCGTGGCCCCGGTTACGAGCAGTACTTC.

The chain couples TRBV28 to TRBJ2-7; possible D gene TRBD2, 6 bases. Trimming removed 11 bases at V and 1 base at J, with 18 bases between. The CDR3 is made up of 14 amino acids. Germline V CDR1 and CDR2: MDHEN, SYDVKM. CDR3 sequence: CALGGGAPSYEQYF. The DNA of the CDR3 is TGTGCCCTGGGGGGTGGCGCCCCGTCCTACGAGCAGTACTTC.

V and J are TRBV29-1 and TRBJ1-1; D gene unclear. CDR1 and CDR2 (germline): SQVTM, ANQGSEA. There are 10 residues in the CDR3. Trimming left V 7 bases short and J 1 base short, with 4 bases between. This CDR3 reads CSGQNTEAFF. The CDR3 region has the DNA TGCAGCGGACAGAACACTGAAGCTTTCTTT.

V is TRBV28 and J is TRBJ2-1; 13 bases are a match to TRBD2. CDR3 size: 15 residues. The V gene end was trimmed by 6 bases and the J gene end by 4 bases; junction bases not matched to a gene: 3. Germline V gene data show CDR1 as MDHEN and CDR2 as SYDVKM. The CDR3 DNA follows: TGTGCCAGCAGGCCGGGACTAGCGGGGTACAATGAGCAGTTCTTC. As protein: CASRPGLAGYNEQFF.

The chain employs TRBV7-2 and TRBJ2-7, with D possibly being TRBD2 (7 bases). Trimming left V 0 bases short and J 3 bases short, with 12 bases between. Germline-derived CDR1 and CDR2 are SGHTA and FQGNSA. This CDR3 comprises 15 residues. For the CDR3, the DNA is TGTGCCAGCAGCTTAGCGCAGGGGAGGGTCTACGAGCAGTACTTC. Translation: CASSLAQGRVYEQYF.

J is TRBJ2-3 and V is TRBV7-9, with 9 bases matching TRBD1. V trimming: 2 bases; J trimming: 3 bases; junction bases outside the gene matches: 6. Per germline, CDR1 SEHNR and CDR2 FQNEAQ (reference sequence). The CDR3 runs to 16 residues. The CDR3 DNA reads as TGTGCCAGCAGCTTAACCGGGACAGGGTGGACAGATACGCAGTATTTT. Its translation is CASSLTGTGWTDTQYF.